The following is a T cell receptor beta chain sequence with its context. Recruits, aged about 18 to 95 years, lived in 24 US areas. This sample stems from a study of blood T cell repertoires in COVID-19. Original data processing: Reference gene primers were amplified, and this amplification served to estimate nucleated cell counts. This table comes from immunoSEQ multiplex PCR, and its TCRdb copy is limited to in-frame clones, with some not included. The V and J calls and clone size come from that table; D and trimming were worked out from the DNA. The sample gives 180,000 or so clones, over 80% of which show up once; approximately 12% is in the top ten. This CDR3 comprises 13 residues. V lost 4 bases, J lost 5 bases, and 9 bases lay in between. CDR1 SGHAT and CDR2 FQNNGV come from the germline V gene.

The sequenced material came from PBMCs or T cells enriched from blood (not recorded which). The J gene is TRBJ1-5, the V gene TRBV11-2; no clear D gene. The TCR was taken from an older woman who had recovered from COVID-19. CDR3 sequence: CASSSGEDQPQHF. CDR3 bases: TGTGCCAGCAGCTCCGGGGAAGATCAGCCCCAGCATTTT.